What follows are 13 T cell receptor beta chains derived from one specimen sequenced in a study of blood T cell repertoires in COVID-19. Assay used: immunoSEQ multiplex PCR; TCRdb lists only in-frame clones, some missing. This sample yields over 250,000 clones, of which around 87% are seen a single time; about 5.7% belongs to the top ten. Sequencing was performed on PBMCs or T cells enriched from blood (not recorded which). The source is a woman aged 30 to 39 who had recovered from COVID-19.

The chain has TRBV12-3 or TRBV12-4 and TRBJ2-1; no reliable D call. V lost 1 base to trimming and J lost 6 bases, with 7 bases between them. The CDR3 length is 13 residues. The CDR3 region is CASSLVVLNEQFF. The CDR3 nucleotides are TGTGCCAGCAGTTTAGTAGTGCTCAATGAGCAGTTCTTC.

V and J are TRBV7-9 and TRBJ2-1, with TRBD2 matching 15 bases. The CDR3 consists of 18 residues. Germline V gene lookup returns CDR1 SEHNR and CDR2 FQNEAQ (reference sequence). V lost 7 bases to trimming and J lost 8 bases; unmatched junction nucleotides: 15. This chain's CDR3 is CASTLGGTSGGINYEQFF. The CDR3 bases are TGTGCCAGCACCCTAGGCGGGACTAGCGGGGGGATAAATTATGAGCAGTTCTTC.

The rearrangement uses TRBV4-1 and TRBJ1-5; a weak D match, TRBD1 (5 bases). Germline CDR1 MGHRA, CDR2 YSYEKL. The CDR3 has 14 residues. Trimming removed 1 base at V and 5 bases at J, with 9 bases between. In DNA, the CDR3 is TGCGCCAGCAGCCAAGTGACGGGGGATCAGCCCCAGCATTTT. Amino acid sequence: CASSQVTGDQPQHF.

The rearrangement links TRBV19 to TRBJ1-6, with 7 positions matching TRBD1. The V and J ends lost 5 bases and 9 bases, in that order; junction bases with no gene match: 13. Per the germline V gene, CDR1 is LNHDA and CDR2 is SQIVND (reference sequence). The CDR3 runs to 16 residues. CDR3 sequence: CASSVWTGGQGSPLHF. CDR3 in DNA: TGTGCCAGTAGTGTATGGACAGGCGGCCAAGGTTCACCCCTCCACTTT.

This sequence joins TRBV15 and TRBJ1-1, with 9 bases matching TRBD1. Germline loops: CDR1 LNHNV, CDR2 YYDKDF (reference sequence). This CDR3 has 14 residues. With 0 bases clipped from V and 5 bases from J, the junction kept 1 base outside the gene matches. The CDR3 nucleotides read TGTGCCACCAGCAGAGAGGACAGGGGAACTGAAGCTTTCTTT. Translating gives CATSREDRGTEAFF.

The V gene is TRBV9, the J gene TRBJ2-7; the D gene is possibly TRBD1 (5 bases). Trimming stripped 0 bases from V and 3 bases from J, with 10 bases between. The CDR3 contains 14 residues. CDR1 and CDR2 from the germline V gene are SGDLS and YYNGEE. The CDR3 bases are TGTGCCAGCAGCGTAGATGGGGCGGACTACGAGCAGTACTTC. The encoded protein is CASSVDGADYEQYF.

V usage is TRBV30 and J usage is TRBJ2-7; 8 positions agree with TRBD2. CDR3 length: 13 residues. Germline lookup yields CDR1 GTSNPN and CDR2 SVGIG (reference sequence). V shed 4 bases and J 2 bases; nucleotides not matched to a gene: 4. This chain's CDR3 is CAWKLAGTYEQYF. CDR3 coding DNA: TGTGCCTGGAAATTAGCGGGGACCTACGAGCAGTACTTC.

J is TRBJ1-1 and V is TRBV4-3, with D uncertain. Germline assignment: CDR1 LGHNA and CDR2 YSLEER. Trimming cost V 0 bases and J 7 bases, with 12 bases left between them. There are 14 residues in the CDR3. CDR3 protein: CASSQENRGIEAFF. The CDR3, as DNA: TGCGCCAGCAGCCAAGAAAATAGAGGGATTGAAGCTTTCTTT.

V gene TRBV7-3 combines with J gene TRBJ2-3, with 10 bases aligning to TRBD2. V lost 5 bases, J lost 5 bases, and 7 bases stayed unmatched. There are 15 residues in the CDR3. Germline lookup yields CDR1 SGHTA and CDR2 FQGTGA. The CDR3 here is CASSPLAGARDTQYF. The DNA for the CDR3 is TGTGCCAGCAGCCCCCTAGCGGGGGCGAGAGATACGCAGTATTTT.

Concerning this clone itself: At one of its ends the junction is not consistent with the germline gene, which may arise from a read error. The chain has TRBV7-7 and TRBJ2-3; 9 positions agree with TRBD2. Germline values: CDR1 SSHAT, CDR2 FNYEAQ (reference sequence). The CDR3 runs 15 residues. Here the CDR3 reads CASSFGRGGTDTQYF. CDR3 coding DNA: TGTGCTAGCAGCTTTGGGCGGGGGGGAACAGATACGCAGTATTTT. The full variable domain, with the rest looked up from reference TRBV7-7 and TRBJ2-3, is GAGVSQSPRYKVTKRGQDVTLRCDPISSHATLYWYQQALGQGPEFLTYFNYEAQPDKSGLPSDRFSAERPEGSISTLTIQRTEQRDSAMYRCASSFGRGGTDTQYFGPGTRLTVL.

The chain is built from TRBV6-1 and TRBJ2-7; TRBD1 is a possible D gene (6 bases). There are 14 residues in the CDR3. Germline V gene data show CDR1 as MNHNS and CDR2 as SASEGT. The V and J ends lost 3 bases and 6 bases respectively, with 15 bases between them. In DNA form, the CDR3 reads TGTGCCAGCAGTGAGGATACAGGGATCTCCGAGCAGTACTTC. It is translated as CASSEDTGISEQYF.

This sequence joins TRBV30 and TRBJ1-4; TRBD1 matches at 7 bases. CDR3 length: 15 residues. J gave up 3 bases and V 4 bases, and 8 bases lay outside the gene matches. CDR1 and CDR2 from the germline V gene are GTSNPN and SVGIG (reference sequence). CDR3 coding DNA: TGTGCCTGGACTCCCTGGGGACAGTCTAATGAAAAACTGTTTTTT. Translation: CAWTPWGQSNEKLFF.

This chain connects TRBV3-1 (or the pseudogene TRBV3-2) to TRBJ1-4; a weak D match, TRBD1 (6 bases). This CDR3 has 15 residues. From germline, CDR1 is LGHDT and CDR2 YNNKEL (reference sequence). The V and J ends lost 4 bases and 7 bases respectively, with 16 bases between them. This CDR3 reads CASSPVRGGVEKLFF. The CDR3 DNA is TGTGCCAGCAGCCCCGTGAGGGGGGGCGTTGAAAAACTGTTTTTT.